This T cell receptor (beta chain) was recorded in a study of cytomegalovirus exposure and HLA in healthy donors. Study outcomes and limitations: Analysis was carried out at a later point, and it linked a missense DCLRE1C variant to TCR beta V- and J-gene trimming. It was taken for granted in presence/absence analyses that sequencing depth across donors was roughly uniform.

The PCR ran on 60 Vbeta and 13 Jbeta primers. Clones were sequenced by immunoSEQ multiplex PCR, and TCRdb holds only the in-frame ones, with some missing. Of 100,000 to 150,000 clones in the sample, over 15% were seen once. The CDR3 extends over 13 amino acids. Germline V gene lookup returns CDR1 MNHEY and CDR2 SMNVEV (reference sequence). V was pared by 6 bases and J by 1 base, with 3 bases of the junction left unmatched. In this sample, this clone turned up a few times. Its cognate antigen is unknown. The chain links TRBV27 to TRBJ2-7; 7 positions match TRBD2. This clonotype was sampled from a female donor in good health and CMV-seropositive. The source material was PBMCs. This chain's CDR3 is CASRRGSSYEQYF. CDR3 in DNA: TGTGCCAGCAGACGCGGGAGTTCCTACGAGCAGTACTTC.